This T cell receptor (beta chain) was sequenced during a study of OX40 agonist ivuxolimab in advanced cancers. TCRdb's table, derived via immunoSEQ multiplex PCR, lists solely in-frame clones and lacks some. The sample yields roughly 53,000 clones, over 90% seen once. Germline V lookup: CDR1 LGHNA, CDR2 YSLEER. The V end was cut by 0 bases, the J end by 3 bases, with 9 bases between. This CDR3 spans 15 amino acids. The TCR comes from an adult with an advanced solid tumor such as melanoma, head and neck, liver or kidney cancer. The sample was CD4+ or CD8+ T cells sorted from blood, taken in a trial of the OX40 agonist ivuxolimab. The J gene is TRBJ2-1, the V gene TRBV4-3, with a possible D match to TRBD2 (6 bases). The CDR3 spells CASSQDQGLYNEQFF. The CDR3 DNA is TGCGCCAGCAGCCAAGATCAGGGACTCTACAATGAGCAGTTCTTC.